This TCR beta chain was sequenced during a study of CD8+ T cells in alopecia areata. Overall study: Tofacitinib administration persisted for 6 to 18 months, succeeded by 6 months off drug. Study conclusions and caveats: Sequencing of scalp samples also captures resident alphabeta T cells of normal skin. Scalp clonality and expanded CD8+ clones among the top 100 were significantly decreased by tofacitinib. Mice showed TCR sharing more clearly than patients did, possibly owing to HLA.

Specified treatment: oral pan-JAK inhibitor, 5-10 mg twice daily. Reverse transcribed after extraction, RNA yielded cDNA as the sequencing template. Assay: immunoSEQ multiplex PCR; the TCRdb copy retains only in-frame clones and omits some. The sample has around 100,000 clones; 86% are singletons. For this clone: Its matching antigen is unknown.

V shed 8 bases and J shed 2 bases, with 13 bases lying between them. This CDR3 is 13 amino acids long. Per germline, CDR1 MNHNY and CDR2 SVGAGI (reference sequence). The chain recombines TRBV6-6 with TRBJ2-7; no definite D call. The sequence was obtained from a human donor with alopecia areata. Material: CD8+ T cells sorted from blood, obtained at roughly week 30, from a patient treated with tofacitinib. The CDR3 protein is CASYDSPTYEQYF. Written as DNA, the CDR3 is TGTGCCAGCTACGACTCACCAACCTACGAGCAGTACTTC.